A single sample gave rise to the 21 T cell receptor beta chains below, sequenced in a study of vaccination and CD4 T cells after COVID-19. The Oncomine TCR Beta short-read assay sequenced DNA from cultured CD4+ T cells. TCRdb independently ran MiXCR on the PCR reads; one entry per CDR3 protein. The sample has 9,000 to 13,000 distinct CDR3 sequences, less than 65% seen once. These TCRs' antigens remain unknown. Treatment given: 10-day PBMC culture with coronavirus spike peptide pools or control peptides (ViraFEST assay). Material for sequencing was CD4+ T cells from blood, cultured in vitro. These receptors came from a human donor who had recovered from COVID-19.

This clonotype was seen a handful of times. The chain links TRBV6-2 or TRBV6-3 to TRBJ1-1; the D is unclear. The V and J ends lost 0 bases and 1 base respectively, with 9 bases between them. Germline V lookup: CDR1 MNHEY, CDR2 SVGEGT. This CDR3 region has 15 residues. This CDR3 is CASSYSGRRNTEAFF. Here the CDR3 DNA reads TGTGCCAGCAGTTACTCCGGCAGGAGGAACACTGAAGCTTTCTTT.

The rearrangement links TRBV6-1 to TRBJ2-7, with 9 bases matching TRBD1. CDR1 and CDR2 from the germline V gene are MNHNS and SASEGT. This CDR3 region has 15 residues. The V gene end was trimmed by 9 bases and the J gene end by 2 bases; junction bases not matched to a gene: 11. The CDR3 reads CASVYPGQGPYEQYF. CDR3 bases: TGTGCCAGTGTTTATCCGGGACAGGGTCCCTACGAGCAGTACTTC.

This sequence joins TRBV6-1 and TRBJ1-5; D unclear. V was cut by 6 bases and J by 2 bases, with 11 bases left in between. The V gene's germline CDR1 is MNHNS and CDR2 SASEGT. The CDR3 contains 14 residues. DNA of the CDR3: TGTGCCAGCAGGGAGTATACCGGCAATCAGCCCCAGCATTTT. Its translation: CASREYTGNQPQHF.

This clonotype was observed once. This chain connects TRBV27 to TRBJ2-1; 8 bases are shared with TRBD2. CDR1 is MNHEY, CDR2 SMNVEV, per germline (reference sequence). V was pared by 5 bases and J by 7 bases, with 13 bases of the junction left unmatched. CDR3 length: 16 amino acids. The CDR3 sequence: CASSLSWTSPSNEQFF. CDR3 nucleotide sequence: TGTGCCAGCAGTCTCTCCTGGACTAGCCCCTCGAATGAGCAGTTCTTC.

The rearrangement links TRBV10-3 to TRBJ2-3; D is unresolved. V gave up 2 bases and J gave up 6 bases, with 9 bases separating them. The CDR3 consists of 13 residues. CDR1 ENHRY and CDR2 SYGVKD come from the germline V gene. The CDR3 sequence: CAISELSMDTQYF. The CDR3 nucleotides are TGTGCCATCAGTGAGCTCTCGATGGATACGCAGTATTTT.

V is TRBV20-1 and J is TRBJ2-4; TRBD1 matches 11 bases. The CDR3 loop spans 18 amino acids. CDR1 and CDR2 from the germline V gene are DFQATT and SNEGSKA (reference sequence). Trimming cost V 4 bases and J 0 bases; bases outside gene matches: 11. The CDR3 here is CSATRTGGAVLAKNIQYF. As DNA, the CDR3 is TGCAGTGCTACCCGGACAGGGGGCGCCGTTTTAGCCAAAAACATTCAGTACTTC.

This chain joins TRBV19 and TRBJ1-1; a possible D gene is TRBD1 (5 bases). This CDR3 has 15 amino acids. The germline gives CDR1 LNHDA, CDR2 SQIVND (reference sequence). V lost 4 bases and J lost 0, with 12 bases in between. The CDR3 DNA sequence: TGTGCCAGTAGTAAGGGCGGACACATGAACACTGAAGCTTTCTTT. The encoded protein is CASSKGGHMNTEAFF.

As to this clonotype: The conserved phenylalanine or tryptophan is not found at the CDR3 terminus, so this likely reflects a read error. The rearrangement links TRBV6-5 to TRBJ1-1; D gene unclear. This CDR3 spans 14 amino acids. Trimming stripped 0 bases from V and 6 bases from J, with 11 bases between. Germline V gene data show CDR1 as MNHEY and CDR2 as SVGAGI. The CDR3 coding sequence is TGTGCCAGCAGTTACTCGACAATTAACCCTGAAGCTTTCTTA. It encodes CASSYSTINPEAFL.

The rearrangement links TRBV24-1 to TRBJ2-4; no reliable D call. The germline V gene encodes CDR1 KGHDR and CDR2 SFDVKD. CDR3 length equals 13 residues. V was clipped by 4 bases and J by 10 bases, with 13 bases between them. CDR3 region: CATSDPLTGIQYF. CDR3 bases: TGTGCCACCAGTGACCCTCTTACTGGGATTCAGTACTTC.

The chain combines TRBV6-1 with TRBJ2-3; TRBD1 agrees at 9 bases. Germline CDR1 and CDR2: MNHNS and SASEGT. The CDR3 extends over 18 amino acids. Trimming removed 5 bases from V and 0 bases from J; junction bases left unmatched: 12. In DNA form, the CDR3 reads TGTGCCAGCAGTCCGGGACAGGGCCGCGGGAAAAGCACAGATACGCAGTATTTT. Translated: CASSPGQGRGKSTDTQYF.

This clonotype showed up just a few times. The chain has TRBV20-1 and TRBJ2-5; D might be TRBD2 (5 bases). CDR3 length: 14 residues. Trimming cost V 4 bases and J 4 bases, with 16 bases left between them. CDR1 and CDR2 from the germline V gene are DFQATT and SNEGSKA (reference sequence). DNA of the CDR3: TGCAGTGCTATCCGTGAGGGAGTTGGAGAGACCCAGTACTTC. Amino acids: CSAIREGVGETQYF.

The rearrangement joins TRBV7-2 to TRBJ2-1; D is ambiguous. The V and J ends lost 2 bases and 11 bases respectively, with 10 bases between them. In germline, CDR1 is SGHTA, CDR2 FQGNSA. The CDR3 is 12 amino acids. CDR3 coding DNA: TGTGCCAGCAGCTTATCTTCGACTCAGCAGTTCTTC. Translated, it gives CASSLSSTQQFF.

The chain joins TRBV2 to TRBJ1-2, with D uncertain. The V and J ends lost 4 bases and 4 bases respectively, with 7 bases between them. The CDR3 is 12 residues long. Germline CDR1 reads SNHLY; CDR2 reads FYNNEI. CDR3 nucleotides: TGTGCCAGCAGTGGCGCGGGCTATGGCTACACCTTC. This sequence encodes CASSGAGYGYTF. Full variable domain (outside the CDR3, taken from reference TRBV2 and TRBJ1-2): EPEVTQTPSHQVTQMGQEVILRCVPISNHLYFYWYRQILGQKVEFLVSFYNNEISEKSEIFDDQFSVERPDGSNFTLKIRSTKLEDSAMYFCASSGAGYGYTFGSGTRLTVV.

This clonotype has only a few counts. The chain joins TRBV24-1 to TRBJ2-2; D assignment may be TRBD1 or TRBD2 (5 bases each). The germline V gene has CDR1 KGHDR and CDR2 SFDVKD. Deletions cut 4 bases from V and 6 bases from J, with 11 bases between. The CDR3 is 14 amino acids. CDR3 sequence (DNA): TGTGCCACCAGTGAAGAGGGGTGGTCCGGGGAGCTGTTTTTT. Residues: CATSEEGWSGELFF.

The J gene is TRBJ1-2, the V gene TRBV7-3; 10 bases fit TRBD1. The V and J ends lost 5 bases and 9 bases, in that order; junction bases with no gene match: 6. In germline, CDR1 is SGHTA, CDR2 FQGTGA. CDR3 length: 13 residues. This chain's CDR3 is CASSPDRGRRYTF. DNA for the CDR3: TGTGCCAGCAGCCCCGACAGGGGGCGTCGCTACACCTTC.

This clonotype has just a few counts. The V and J genes are TRBV18 and TRBJ1-2; D uncertain. Germline lookup yields CDR1 KGHSH and CDR2 LQKENI. Trimming took 3 bases from V and 6 from J, leaving 14 bases between them. The CDR3 spans 14 residues. In nucleotides, the CDR3 is TGTGCCAGCTCACCCGTCTCGATGCAGGATGGCTACACCTTC. Protein: CASSPVSMQDGYTF.

DNA of the CDR3: TGTGCCAGCGCTATAATCAGGGGGCCTGCTTATAGCAATCAGCCCCAGCATTTT. This codes for CASAIIRGPAYSNQPQHF. V and J are TRBV6-1 and TRBJ1-5; 8 positions agree with TRBD1. The CDR3 runs to 18 residues. CDR1 is MNHNS, CDR2 SASEGT, per germline. After removal of 8 bases from V and 0 bases from J, the junction contained 15 bases not matched to a gene.

V usage is TRBV20-1 and J usage is TRBJ1-5; 10 nucleotides agree with TRBD1. Germline V CDR1 and CDR2: DFQATT, SNEGSKA (reference sequence). The CDR3 has 14 residues. Trimming took 3 bases from V and 5 from J; bases not matched to a gene: 4. CDR3 coding DNA: TGCAGTGCTAGGGGGACAGGGGTCCATCAGCCCCAGCATTTT. This sequence encodes CSARGTGVHQPQHF.

The sample holds a few counts of this clonotype. The chain carries TRBV20-1 and TRBJ2-2; D remains ambiguous. The CDR3 spans 13 residues. CDR1 is DFQATT and CDR2 is SNEGSKA in the germline V gene (reference sequence). Trimming stripped 4 bases from V and 1 base from J, with 7 bases between. CDR3 protein: CSAIYGNTGELFF. CDR3 DNA sequence: TGCAGTGCTATCTACGGGAACACCGGGGAGCTGTTTTTT.

This clonotype was observed a few times. V usage is TRBV2 and J usage is TRBJ1-2; 8 nucleotides line up with TRBD1. V trimming: 6 bases; J trimming: 7 bases; junction bases outside the gene matches: 4. Germline V CDR1 and CDR2: SNHLY, FYNNEI. This CDR3 has 12 amino acids. The CDR3 here is CASRSQGGGYTF. CDR3 nucleotide sequence: TGTGCCAGCAGATCACAGGGGGGTGGCTACACCTTC. Combining the CDR3 with reference TRBV2 and TRBJ1-2 gives the whole variable domain EPEVTQTPSHQVTQMGQEVILRCVPISNHLYFYWYRQILGQKVEFLVSFYNNEISEKSEIFDDQFSVERPDGSNFTLKIRSTKLEDSAMYFCASRSQGGGYTFGSGTRLTVV.

CDR3 amino acids: CASSQDLTARNEQFF. CDR3 coding DNA: TGTGCCAGCAGCCAAGATCTAACCGCAAGGAATGAGCAGTTCTTC. The chain carries TRBV4-2 and TRBJ2-1; no definite D call. CDR1 is LGHNA and CDR2 is YNFKEQ in the germline V gene. V was cut by 0 bases and J by 7 bases, with 13 bases left in between. The CDR3 has 15 residues.